Given below is one T cell receptor beta chain in context. Seattle patient enrollment occurred during active infection, with longitudinal follow-up thereafter. Generated by immunoSEQ multiplex PCR, the TCRdb table keeps only in-frame clones and is missing some. This table has around 340,000 clones, approximately 89% appearing once. This CDR3 has 12 residues. Looked up from germline, CDR1 is MGHRA and CDR2 is YSYEKL. Trimming removed 4 bases from V and 8 bases from J, with 11 bases in between. The data originate from a study of blood T cell repertoires in COVID-19. The sequencing sample was made of peripheral blood. The rearrangement joins TRBV4-1 to TRBJ1-2; weak D call: TRBD1 (5 bases). The sequence came from a woman aged 55-69 years with COVID-19, enrolled during active disease. CDR3 DNA sequence: TGCGCCAGCAGCCCTCATGGGGGGGGCTACACCTTC. The encoded protein is CASSPHGGGYTF.